The 29 T cell receptor beta chains in this list originate from one sample, sequenced in a study of blood T cell repertoires in COVID-19. TCRdb's table, derived via immunoSEQ multiplex PCR, lists solely in-frame clones and lacks some. In the table there are about 330,000 clones, 88% of which are singletons. The specimen was PBMCs or T cells enriched from blood (not recorded which). The receptors derive from a young man who had recovered from COVID-19.

This clone was seen a single time. The chain combines TRBV10-3 with TRBJ1-2; TRBD1 agrees at 10 bases. The CDR3 loop spans 16 amino acids. V lost 3 bases, J lost 2 bases, and 6 bases stayed unmatched. Germline CDR1 and CDR2: ENHRY and SYGVKD. CDR3 in amino acids: CAISDARTGGNYGYTF. The CDR3 DNA is TGTGCCATCAGTGACGCTCGGACAGGGGGGAACTATGGCTACACCTTC.

The chain couples TRBV27 to TRBJ2-7; 10 bases agree with TRBD1. The V gene end was trimmed by 6 bases and the J gene end by 4 bases; junction bases not matched to a gene: 6. CDR1 is MNHEY, CDR2 SMNVEV, per germline (reference sequence). The CDR3 consists of 14 residues. The CDR3 nucleotides are TGTGCCAGCAGCGGAGGGACAGGGGATTACGAGCAGTACTTC. Encoded protein: CASSGGTGDYEQYF.

This clone showed up just a few times. This chain's CDR3 is CASSIRQMNTEAFF. CDR3 sequence (DNA): TGTGCCAGTAGTATACGACAGATGAACACTGAAGCTTTCTTT. The rearrangement links TRBV19 to TRBJ1-1, with TRBD1 as a possible D gene (5 bases). The CDR3 runs to 14 residues. CDR1 and CDR2 (germline): LNHDA, SQIVND (reference sequence). Trimming pared 2 bases from V and 0 bases from J, leaving 7 bases between.

This chain uses TRBV25-1 with TRBJ2-1, with 8 bases that match TRBD1. V was pared by 7 bases and J by 4 bases, with 15 bases of the junction left unmatched. The CDR3 runs to 17 residues. CDR1 is MGHDK and CDR2 is SYGVNS in the germline V gene. The CDR3 loop reads CASTPTPGTGGYNEQFF. DNA for the CDR3: TGTGCCAGCACCCCTACCCCGGGGACAGGAGGATACAATGAGCAGTTCTTC.

The rearrangement joins TRBV18 to TRBJ2-3; 9 positions match TRBD2. Trimming cost V 0 bases and J 1 base; bases outside gene matches: 5. CDR1 and CDR2 from the germline V gene are KGHSH and LQKENI. CDR3 length equals 17 residues. The CDR3 DNA reads TGTGCCAGCTCACCACCGCTCTGGACTAGCGGCACAGATACGCAGTATTTT. Translating it yields CASSPPLWTSGTDTQYF.

The chain joins TRBV21-1 to TRBJ2-5; the table calls TRBD1, which could not be checked here. TRBV21-1 is a recognized pseudogene. The CDR3 has 17 amino acids. In DNA form, the CDR3 reads TGTGCCAGCAGCAAAGCGGGGGCTTTGGCGGAACAAGAGACCCAGTACTTC. It yields the protein CASSKAGALAEQETQYF.

The chain has TRBV3-1 (or the pseudogene TRBV3-2) and TRBJ1-4; TRBD1 might be the D (6 bases). Germline-derived CDR1 and CDR2 are LGHDT and YNNKEL (reference sequence). Between the trimmed V and J ends, which lost 1 base and 5 bases, there was a span of 14 bases. The CDR3 covers 16 residues. The CDR3 nucleotides read TGTGCCAGCAGCCAAGGGGGGCAGATACTGAATGAAAAACTGTTTTTT. It yields the protein CASSQGGQILNEKLFF.

The rearrangement joins TRBV5-1 to TRBJ2-5; 8 bases agree with TRBD1. This CDR3 has 15 residues. Trimming took 4 bases from V and 1 from J; bases not matched to a gene: 6. Germline V gives CDR1 SGHRS, CDR2 YFSETQ. The CDR3 reads CASSPGQGPQETQYF. CDR3 sequence (DNA): TGCGCCAGCAGCCCCGGACAGGGCCCCCAAGAGACCCAGTACTTC.

This rearrangement joins TRBV10-3 to TRBJ2-1, with D tentatively TRBD2 (5 bases). Germline-derived CDR1 and CDR2 are ENHRY and SYGVKD. Trimming removed 6 bases from V and 0 bases from J, with 9 bases in between. This CDR3 spans 14 amino acids. The CDR3 here is CAIRRGSSYNEQFF. The DNA of the CDR3 is TGTGCCATCAGGAGAGGGAGCTCCTACAATGAGCAGTTCTTC.

This chain uses TRBV10-3 with TRBJ1-1; unclear D gene. Looked up from germline, CDR1 is ENHRY and CDR2 is SYGVKD. Deletions cut 11 bases from V and 0 bases from J, with 13 bases between. CDR3 length: 13 amino acids. The DNA of the CDR3 is TGTGCCCTTCGTCCTGGGCTGAACACTGAAGCTTTCTTT. Encoded protein: CALRPGLNTEAFF.

The rearrangement links TRBV5-1 to TRBJ1-1, with 9 bases matching TRBD1. The germline V gene has CDR1 SGHRS and CDR2 YFSETQ. The CDR3 is 14 amino acids. J gave up 1 base and V 4 bases, and 2 bases lay outside the gene matches. CDR3 coding DNA: TGCGCCAGCAGCCAGGACAGGGGGAACACTGAAGCTTTCTTT. It is translated as CASSQDRGNTEAFF. The full variable domain, its missing parts supplied by reference TRBV5-1 and TRBJ1-1, is KAGVTQTPRYLIKTRGQQVTLSCSPISGHRSVSWYQQTPGQGLQFLFEYFSETQRNKGNFPGRFSGRQFSNSRSEMNVSTLELGDSALYLCASSQDRGNTEAFFGQGTRLTVV.

This clone has just one count. V is TRBV7-7 and J is TRBJ2-3; 7 nucleotides match TRBD2. The V segment lost 5 bases and the J segment 5 bases; nucleotides outside the gene matches: 4. There are 13 residues in the CDR3. CDR1 and CDR2 from the germline V gene are SSHAT and FNYEAQ (reference sequence). The CDR3 nucleotides read TGTGCCAGCAGCCCTGGGACTATAGATACGCAGTATTTT. The encoded protein is CASSPGTIDTQYF.

This chain joins TRBV28 and TRBJ1-1, with 8 bases fitting TRBD1. Germline loops: CDR1 MDHEN, CDR2 SYDVKM. V lost 4 bases to trimming and J lost 5 bases; unmatched junction nucleotides: 9. The CDR3 has 15 residues. The CDR3, as DNA: TGTGCCAGCAGTTCCCCGGGACAGGTTACTACTGAAGCTTTCTTT. It specifies CASSSPGQVTTEAFF.

The rearrangement links TRBV12-3 or TRBV12-4 to TRBJ2-7; D remains ambiguous. The CDR3 runs to 11 residues. V lost 5 bases to trimming and J lost 2 bases, with 4 bases between them. The CDR3 nucleotides read TGTGCCAGCAGTGTCGCCTACGAGCAGTACTTC. This gives the protein CASSVAYEQYF.

The chain couples TRBV28 to TRBJ2-1; 7 bases align to TRBD2. V was pared by 6 bases and J by 0 bases, with 5 bases of the junction left unmatched. The germline gives CDR1 MDHEN, CDR2 SYDVKM. The CDR3 consists of 15 residues. CDR3 nucleotides: TGTGCCAGCAGCCGGGGGGAGAGCTCCTACAATGAGCAGTTCTTC. It codes for CASSRGESSYNEQFF. The full variable domain, with the rest looked up from reference TRBV28 and TRBJ2-1, is DVKVTQSSRYLVKRTGEKVFLECVQDMDHENMFWYRQDPGLGLRLIYFSYDVKMKEKGDIPEGYSVSREKKERFSLILESASTNQTSMYLCASSRGESSYNEQFFGPGTRLTVL.

This sequence joins TRBV5-1 and TRBJ2-5, with 7 nucleotides matching TRBD2. CDR3 length: 14 residues. The V segment lost 4 bases and the J segment 2 bases; nucleotides outside the gene matches: 5. From germline, CDR1 is SGHRS and CDR2 YFSETQ. The DNA of the CDR3 is TGCGCCAGCAGCCCGGAGCGGGGTCAAGAGACCCAGTACTTC. Protein sequence: CASSPERGQETQYF.

The V call is TRBV14, the J call TRBJ1-6; 8 bases align to TRBD1. The germline V gene encodes CDR1 SGHDN and CDR2 FVKESK. V lost 2 bases and J lost 8; bases outside the gene matches: 11. This CDR3 is 17 amino acids long. The chain's CDR3 is CASSQTGTGSGHSPLHF. CDR3 in DNA: TGTGCCAGCAGCCAAACCGGGACAGGATCGGGCCATTCACCCCTCCACTTT.

The rearrangement uses TRBV28 and TRBJ2-1; 7 bases agree with TRBD2. The germline gives CDR1 MDHEN, CDR2 SYDVKM. V shed 1 base and J 12 bases; nucleotides not matched to a gene: 3. The CDR3 extends over 12 amino acids. The CDR3 coding sequence is TGTGCCAGCAGTTTATTCAGGGAGGGGCAGTTCTTC. It translates to CASSLFREGQFF.

V usage is TRBV7-9 and J usage is TRBJ1-2; tentatively, D is TRBD1 (5 bases). V was trimmed by 2 bases and J by 13 bases, leaving 14 bases between them. This CDR3 spans 12 amino acids. Germline CDR1 SEHNR, CDR2 FQNEAQ (reference sequence). The CDR3 is CASSLSYQGFTF. For the CDR3, the DNA is TGTGCCAGCAGCTTATCTTATCAGGGATTCACCTTC.

The gene calls are TRBV4-1 and TRBJ2-7, with TRBD1 as a possible D gene (6 bases). V lost 2 bases and J lost 1, with 15 bases in between. The CDR3 length is 16 residues. The germline V gene has CDR1 MGHRA and CDR2 YSYEKL. The CDR3 bases are TGCGCCAGCAGCCAACCCCAGGGGCCGAAATCCTACGAGCAGTACTTC. Its translation is CASSQPQGPKSYEQYF.

The chain uses TRBV2 and TRBJ2-4; 10 nucleotides line up with TRBD2. CDR3 size: 15 residues. With V trimmed by 8 bases and J by 2 bases, 6 bases remained unmatched. CDR1 and CDR2 from the germline V gene are SNHLY and FYNNEI. The CDR3 is CASVGSGGPKNIQYF. CDR3 coding DNA: TGTGCCAGCGTCGGTAGCGGGGGGCCCAAAAACATTCAGTACTTC.

This chain connects TRBV28 to TRBJ1-1; possible D gene TRBD1, 6 bases. Between the trimmed V and J ends, which lost 2 bases and 5 bases, there was a span of 18 bases. This CDR3 spans 16 amino acids. Per the germline V gene, CDR1 is MDHEN and CDR2 is SYDVKM. The CDR3 region has the DNA TGTGCCAGCAGTTTACGGGCAGGGGTGGTAGAGACTGAAGCTTTCTTT. Translating gives CASSLRAGVVETEAFF.

The V call is TRBV3-1 (or the pseudogene TRBV3-2), the J call TRBJ2-4; a weak D match, TRBD1 (5 bases). The germline V gene encodes CDR1 LGHDT and CDR2 YNNKEL (reference sequence). Trimming took 4 bases from V and 9 from J, leaving 13 bases between them. The CDR3 spans 13 residues. The CDR3 protein is CASSPGARLIQYF. The CDR3 nucleotides read TGTGCCAGCAGCCCTGGGGCCCGGCTCATTCAGTACTTC.

The chain has TRBV10-1 and TRBJ1-3; 8 nucleotides align to TRBD1. CDR1 WNHNN and CDR2 SYGVQD come from the germline V gene (reference sequence). This CDR3 has 16 amino acids. V lost 3 bases and J lost 2; bases outside the gene matches: 6. The CDR3 loop is CASSDSRQGTGNTIYF. The CDR3 region has the DNA TGCGCCAGCAGTGACTCCCGACAGGGGACTGGAAACACCATATATTTT.

This chain connects TRBV6-5 to TRBJ1-2; no clear D gene. Germline V CDR1 and CDR2: MNHEY, SVGAGI. The CDR3 totals 15 residues. The ends were cut back, 8 bases at V and 5 bases at J, with 21 bases in the middle. CDR3 bases: TGTGCCAGCCGAACCTTGACCGGAGTAGGATATGGCTACACCTTC. It specifies CASRTLTGVGYGYTF.

CDR3 in amino acids: CASSFGRGPEQFF. Here the CDR3 DNA reads TGTGCCAGCAGCTTCGGCCGCGGGCCAGAGCAGTTCTTC. The chain combines TRBV3-1 (or the pseudogene TRBV3-2) with TRBJ2-1, with D possibly being TRBD2 (5 bases). The CDR3 consists of 13 residues. Germline V CDR1 and CDR2: LGHDT, YNNKEL (reference sequence). Trimming pared 5 bases from V and 10 bases from J, leaving 15 bases between.

This rearrangement joins TRBV19 to TRBJ1-4; 7 bases align to TRBD1. This CDR3 has 13 residues. Germline lookup yields CDR1 LNHDA and CDR2 SQIVND (reference sequence). The trim removed 6 bases at V and 7 bases at J, leaving 5 bases unmatched. CDR3 DNA: TGTGCCAGTAGCCAGAACAGGGGTGAAAAACTGTTTTTT. It encodes CASSQNRGEKLFF.

This rearrangement joins TRBV5-1 to TRBJ1-1; 7 nucleotides agree with TRBD1. There are 14 residues in the CDR3. Per the germline V gene, CDR1 is SGHRS and CDR2 is YFSETQ. The CDR3 region is CVCRENPGGTEAFF. In nucleotides, the CDR3 is TGCGTCTGCCGGGAGAACCCAGGGGGCACTGAAGCTTTCTTT.

The sample holds one count of this clone. The chain combines TRBV6-5 with TRBJ2-7, with TRBD2 matching 7 bases. The CDR3 runs 16 residues. J gave up 4 bases and V 0 bases, and 9 bases lay outside the gene matches. The germline gives CDR1 MNHEY, CDR2 SVGAGI. The CDR3 is CASSYSQTSQTYEQYF. In DNA form, the CDR3 reads TGTGCCAGCAGTTACTCCCAGACTAGCCAGACGTACGAGCAGTACTTC.